A selection of T cell receptor beta chains follows, all from one sample in a study of regulatory and conventional T cells in RAG deficiency. Some clones are missing from TCRdb's copy, which holds only in-frame ones; the method was immunoSEQ multiplex PCR. The data contain approximately 48,000 clones, 85% to 90% of them singletons. The same sample was also studied in work on regulatory T cells.

The material sequenced was CD4+ effector T cells sorted from blood. Receptors were obtained from a human donor in good health. CDR3s include the opening cysteine and the closing phenylalanine or tryptophan. Each record gives: J gene, D gene, V gene, clone size, CDR3 DNA, CDR3 protein. D genes are given only for firm matches. Only part of the rows carry a size: once, few, many, or a class if the clone is expanded.

j_gene: TRBJ2-2
d_gene: NA
v_gene: TRBV7-9
abundance: NA
CDR3nt: TGTGCCAGCAGCTTCGGAGGGGCCGGGGAGCTGTTTTTT
CDR3aa: CASSFGGAGELFF

j_gene: TRBJ2-1
d_gene: NA
v_gene: TRBV19
abundance: NA
CDR3nt: TGTGCCAGTAGTATAGGTACAGGAAAATACAATGAGCAGTTCTTC
CDR3aa: CASSIGTGKYNEQFF

j_gene: TRBJ2-5
d_gene: NA
v_gene: TRBV11-1
abundance: NA
CDR3nt: TGTGCCAGCAGCTTAGTTAAAGAGACCCAGTACTTC
CDR3aa: CASSLVKETQYF

j_gene: TRBJ2-1
d_gene: NA
v_gene: TRBV18
abundance: NA
CDR3nt: TGTGCCAGCTCCCCGCAGCGGGTGCAGGGCGTCAATGAGCAGTTCTTC
CDR3aa: CASSPQRVQGVNEQFF

j_gene: TRBJ2-7
d_gene: TRBD2
v_gene: TRBV11-2
abundance: NA
CDR3nt: TGTGCCAGCAGCTTTGGGGGGGTAACCCTAGGCGAGCAGTACTTC
CDR3aa: CASSFGGVTLGEQYF

j_gene: TRBJ1-5
d_gene: NA
v_gene: TRBV10-3
abundance: NA
CDR3nt: TGTGCCATCAGTGAGGAAGGGAACAATCAGCCCCAGCATTTT
CDR3aa: CAISEEGNNQPQHF

j_gene: TRBJ1-2
d_gene: NA
v_gene: TRBV6-1
abundance: NA
CDR3nt: TGTGCCAGCACAATAGTCCGCAGACTGAACTATGGCTACACCTTC
CDR3aa: CASTIVRRLNYGYTF

j_gene: TRBJ1-1
d_gene: NA
v_gene: TRBV19
abundance: NA
CDR3nt: TGTGCCAGTAGTTCCTCCCGGGGGAAGTACACTGAAGCTTTCTTT
CDR3aa: CASSSSRGKYTEAFF

j_gene: TRBJ2-1
d_gene: NA
v_gene: TRBV9
abundance: once
CDR3nt: TGTGCCAGCAGCGTAGAAGGGGGGAGTGAGCAGTTCTTC
CDR3aa: CASSVEGGSEQFF

j_gene: TRBJ2-1
d_gene: NA
v_gene: TRBV9
abundance: NA
CDR3nt: TGTGCCAGCAGCGTAGACGGGGGGACATCCTACAATGAGCAGTTCTTC
CDR3aa: CASSVDGGTSYNEQFF

j_gene: TRBJ1-6
d_gene: NA
v_gene: TRBV2
abundance: NA
CDR3nt: TGTGCCAGCAGTGAAGAACGGGTGAAGGGTTCACCCCTCCACTTT
CDR3aa: CASSEERVKGSPLHF

j_gene: TRBJ1-6
d_gene: TRBD1
v_gene: TRBV28
abundance: NA
CDR3nt: TGTGCCAGCACTGTCTCCGGACAGGGGAAGGAGACCCTCCACTTT
CDR3aa: CASTVSGQGKETLHF

j_gene: TRBJ2-3
d_gene: NA
v_gene: TRBV6-1
abundance: few
CDR3nt: TGTGCCAGCAGGTTAGGGGCGACTAGCACAGATACGCAGTATTTT
CDR3aa: CASRLGATSTDTQYF

j_gene: TRBJ2-7
d_gene: TRBD1
v_gene: TRBV9
abundance: NA
CDR3nt: TGTGCCAGCAGCCCCGGGACAGGGCCTCCCTACGAGCAGTACTTC
CDR3aa: CASSPGTGPPYEQYF

j_gene: TRBJ1-4
d_gene: NA
v_gene: TRBV7-2
abundance: once
CDR3nt: TGTGCCAGCAGCGTATCAGGGGCTGTGAATGAAAAACTGTTTTTT
CDR3aa: CASSVSGAVNEKLFF

j_gene: TRBJ1-5
d_gene: NA
v_gene: TRBV18
abundance: NA
CDR3nt: TGTGCCAGCTCACCCCAGGGAGAGCAGCCCCAGCATTTT
CDR3aa: CASSPQGEQPQHF

j_gene: TRBJ2-7
d_gene: TRBD1
v_gene: TRBV7-9
abundance: NA
CDR3nt: TGTGCCAGCAGCATGAAGGGACAGAACTACGAGCAGTACTTC
CDR3aa: CASSMKGQNYEQYF

j_gene: TRBJ1-3
d_gene: NA
v_gene: TRBV19
abundance: few
CDR3nt: TGTGCCAGTAAGGGGAGTTACTCTGGAAACACCATATATTTT
CDR3aa: CASKGSYSGNTIYF

j_gene: TRBJ1-4
d_gene: NA
v_gene: TRBV5-5
abundance: few
CDR3nt: TGTGCCAGCAGCTTGGTCCGGGGGGTGGATGAAAAACTGTTTTTT
CDR3aa: CASSLVRGVDEKLFF

j_gene: TRBJ1-1
d_gene: NA
v_gene: TRBV11-3
abundance: NA
CDR3nt: TGTGCCAGCAGCTTCACATCTTTGAACACTGAAGCTTTCTTT
CDR3aa: CASSFTSLNTEAFF

j_gene: TRBJ1-2
d_gene: NA
v_gene: TRBV18
abundance: NA
CDR3nt: TGTGCCAGCTCACCAGGGGAAATCGATGGCTACACCTTC
CDR3aa: CASSPGEIDGYTF

j_gene: TRBJ2-1
d_gene: NA
v_gene: TRBV10-1
abundance: NA
CDR3nt: TGCGCCAGCAGTGAAGGGGGGGTCGGTGAGCAGTTCTTC
CDR3aa: CASSEGGVGEQFF

j_gene: TRBJ2-1
d_gene: NA
v_gene: TRBV7-3
abundance: NA
CDR3nt: TGTGCCAGCAGCTTAACTGGGGCCAAGGAGCAGTTCTTC
CDR3aa: CASSLTGAKEQFF

j_gene: TRBJ2-3
d_gene: NA
v_gene: TRBV5-1
abundance: NA
CDR3nt: TGCGCCAGCAGTCCTGGCGGACGGAGCACAGATACGCAGTATTTT
CDR3aa: CASSPGGRSTDTQYF

j_gene: TRBJ1-1
d_gene: NA
v_gene: TRBV12-5
abundance: NA
CDR3nt: TGTGCTAGTGGTTTGGGCTCCTACACTGAAGCTTTCTTT
CDR3aa: CASGLGSYTEAFF

j_gene: TRBJ2-7
d_gene: NA
v_gene: TRBV2
abundance: NA
CDR3nt: TGTGCCAGCCACAGGGAAGTCTCCAGCGAGCAGTACTTC
CDR3aa: CASHREVSSEQYF

j_gene: TRBJ1-2
d_gene: NA
v_gene: TRBV25-1
abundance: NA
CDR3nt: TGTGCCAGCACAGGACCAGCTAACTATGGCTACACCTTC
CDR3aa: CASTGPANYGYTF

j_gene: TRBJ2-3
d_gene: NA
v_gene: TRBV6-9
abundance: NA
CDR3nt: TGTGCCAGCAGTTACCGGGGGTACCCGAGCACAGATACGCAGTATTTT
CDR3aa: CASSYRGYPSTDTQYF

j_gene: TRBJ2-7
d_gene: TRBD2
v_gene: TRBV13
abundance: few
CDR3nt: TGTGCCAGCAGCTTAACTAGCGGGAGCTCCGAGCAGTACTTC
CDR3aa: CASSLTSGSSEQYF

j_gene: TRBJ2-1
d_gene: TRBD2
v_gene: TRBV9
abundance: NA
CDR3nt: TGTGCCAGCAGCGTAGAACCAGGGAGGGTCAATGAGCAGTTCTTC
CDR3aa: CASSVEPGRVNEQFF

j_gene: TRBJ2-3
d_gene: NA
v_gene: TRBV7-2
abundance: NA
CDR3nt: TGTGCCAGCAGCTTAGCGATCACAGATACGCAGTATTTT
CDR3aa: CASSLAITDTQYF

j_gene: TRBJ1-1
d_gene: NA
v_gene: TRBV5-3
abundance: NA
CDR3nt: TGTGCCAGAAGCAAACCCCCCGGGAGGAACACTGAAGCTTTCTTT
CDR3aa: CARSKPPGRNTEAFF

j_gene: TRBJ2-1
d_gene: TRBD1
v_gene: TRBV18
abundance: NA
CDR3nt: TGTGCCAGCTCGCTCCAGACAGGGGGTACGAATGAGCAGTTCTTC
CDR3aa: CASSLQTGGTNEQFF

j_gene: TRBJ2-1
d_gene: NA
v_gene: TRBV7-9
abundance: NA
CDR3nt: TGTGCCAGCAGCTTAGAGCGGAATGAGCAGTTCTTC
CDR3aa: CASSLERNEQFF

j_gene: TRBJ1-5
d_gene: NA
v_gene: TRBV6-6
abundance: once
CDR3nt: TGTGCCAGCGATCAGGGGTTGGGTCAGCCCCAGCATTTT
CDR3aa: CASDQGLGQPQHF

j_gene: TRBJ1-5
d_gene: NA
v_gene: TRBV19
abundance: NA
CDR3nt: TGTGCCAGTAGTATAATTCTCCAGGGGCATCAGCCCCAGCATTTT
CDR3aa: CASSIILQGHQPQHF

j_gene: TRBJ1-2
d_gene: TRBD1
v_gene: TRBV7-8
abundance: NA
CDR3nt: TGTGCCAGCAGCTTTAGACAGGGGTCTGGCTACACCTTC
CDR3aa: CASSFRQGSGYTF

j_gene: TRBJ1-1
d_gene: NA
v_gene: TRBV25-1
abundance: NA
CDR3nt: TGTGCCAGCGGATCCCCGGGAAACATGAACACTGAAGCTTTCTTT
CDR3aa: CASGSPGNMNTEAFF

j_gene: TRBJ2-1
d_gene: TRBD2
v_gene: TRBV7-3
abundance: NA
CDR3nt: TGTGCCAGCAGCTTAAAGTCAGCGGGGGGTATGAATGAGCAGTTCTTC
CDR3aa: CASSLKSAGGMNEQFF

j_gene: TRBJ2-7
d_gene: NA
v_gene: TRBV7-2
abundance: NA
CDR3nt: TGTGCCAGCAGCTTGGGAGGAGGGAGAGGGCAGTACTTC
CDR3aa: CASSLGGGRGQYF